Listed here are 23 T cell receptor beta chains from one sample, sequenced in a study of T cell responses to AZD1222 COVID-19 vaccine (dated by TCRdb to the early 2020s). In light of the paper, this sample's time point label describes: about 28 days (+/-7) after the second vaccine dose. Libraries were constructed by the immunoSEQ multiplex PCR assay. TCRdb limited this immuneACCESS table to in-frame rearrangements with V and J called. A share of clones is missing; checked studies link under half to unresolved V genes, and the rest is unexplained. The sample table shows over 150,000 clones, and 94% are seen once. The biggest ten clones account for 1.5% to 2% of the sample. Sequenced material: peripheral blood, taken 28 days after the second AZD1222 dose. The receptors stem from an adult who received the AZD1222 COVID-19 vaccine.

The chain uses TRBV6-2 or TRBV6-3 and TRBJ2-1; 8 nucleotides line up with TRBD2. Germline V gene sequence: CDR1 MNHEY, CDR2 SVGEGT. The CDR3 is made up of 12 amino acids. V lost 5 bases and J lost 9; bases outside the gene matches: 3. CDR3 residues: CASSNGGGEQFF. In DNA, the CDR3 is TGTGCCAGCAGTAACGGGGGGGGTGAGCAGTTCTTC.

This sequence joins TRBV10-1 and TRBJ2-2, with D possibly TRBD2 on 6 matching bases. CDR3 length equals 14 residues. V was cut by 4 bases and J by 5 bases, with 11 bases left in between. Germline V gene lookup returns CDR1 WNHNN and CDR2 SYGVQD (reference sequence). CDR3 DNA sequence: TGCGCCAGCAGTGTCGGGAGCGGGACCGGGGAGCTGTTTTTT. Translation: CASSVGSGTGELFF.

This chain uses TRBV6-2 or TRBV6-3 with TRBJ2-7; 7 nucleotides agree with TRBD1. The CDR3 is 15 residues long. After removal of 4 bases from V and 7 bases from J, the junction contained 13 bases not matched to a gene. Germline CDR1 and CDR2: MNHEY and SVGEGT. The CDR3 loop reads CASSSIRTGSGEQYF. The CDR3 DNA sequence: TGTGCCAGCAGTTCCATTAGGACAGGATCGGGGGAGCAGTACTTC.

J is TRBJ2-1 and V is TRBV6-4; maybe TRBD2 (5 bases). Germline loops: CDR1 MRHNA, CDR2 SNTAGT. The CDR3 totals 14 residues. The V end was cut by 4 bases, the J end by 7 bases, with 14 bases between. The DNA for the CDR3 is TGTGCCAGCAGTGTTAGCGCCACTCGGAATGAGCAGTTCTTC. Translating it yields CASSVSATRNEQFF.

This clone was counted between two and nine times. The CDR3, as DNA: TGCAGCGGTGAGGTAGTTGGAGGGGGCGCGTACAATGAGCAGTTCTTC. It encodes CSGEVVGGGAYNEQFF. J is TRBJ2-1 and V is TRBV29-1; the D gene is possibly TRBD1 (7 bases). V was trimmed by 7 bases and J by 4 bases, leaving 23 bases between them. CDR3 length: 16 amino acids. In germline, CDR1 is SQVTM, CDR2 ANQGSEA.

This clone was picked up one time. V usage is TRBV18 and J usage is TRBJ1-5, with D uncertain. V lost 6 bases and J 0 bases, leaving 12 bases between the germline ends. There are 15 residues in the CDR3. Per germline, CDR1 KGHSH and CDR2 LQKENI. The CDR3 sequence: CASSKEKDSNQPQHF. DNA for the CDR3: TGTGCCAGCTCGAAGGAGAAGGATAGCAATCAGCCCCAGCATTTT.

Written as DNA, the CDR3 is TGTGCCAGCAGTTACTCGACACGCGGGAGTCACATTCAGTACTTC. Its protein is CASSYSTRGSHIQYF. The rearrangement joins TRBV6-5 to TRBJ2-4; TRBD2 matches at 7 bases. J gave up 8 bases and V 0 bases, and 7 bases lay outside the gene matches. Germline V CDR1 and CDR2: MNHEY, SVGAGI. The length of the CDR3 is 15 residues.

This clone was counted a single time. J is TRBJ1-1 and V is TRBV7-9, with D perhaps matching TRBD1 (5 bases). The ends were cut back, 1 base at V and 10 bases at J, with 10 bases in the middle. CDR3 length equals 12 residues. Germline V gene data show CDR1 as SEHNR and CDR2 as FQNEAQ (reference sequence). The chain's CDR3 is CASSLEPGPAFF. In DNA form, the CDR3 reads TGTGCCAGCAGCTTAGAGCCGGGGCCAGCTTTCTTT.

This clone was detected only once. The V gene is TRBV28, the J gene TRBJ2-3, with D maybe TRBD2 (5 bases). CDR1 and CDR2 from the germline V gene are MDHEN and SYDVKM. CDR3 length: 14 amino acids. Trimming shortened V by 6 bases and J by 0 bases, and 10 bases separated the two germline ends. The CDR3, as DNA: TGTGCCAGCAGGAGGGCGCCTAGCACAGATACGCAGTATTTT. This translates into CASRRAPSTDTQYF.

The CDR3 region is CAWIALKTGGSYEQYF. CDR3 DNA: TGTGCCTGGATTGCCTTGAAGACAGGGGGCTCTTACGAGCAGTACTTC. V and J are TRBV30 and TRBJ2-7; 10 bases match TRBD1. CDR3 length: 16 amino acids. Germline trimming cut 4 bases from V and 4 bases from J; bases unmatched to any gene: 13. The V gene's germline CDR1 is GTSNPN and CDR2 SVGIG (reference sequence).

CDR3 sequence reads: CASSSSQGGRTEAFF. The CDR3 DNA sequence: TGTGCCAGCAGTTCCTCACAGGGCGGGAGAACTGAAGCTTTCTTT. This chain uses TRBV6-5 with TRBJ1-1; a possible D gene is TRBD1 (6 bases). Trimming took 4 bases from V and 5 from J, leaving 17 bases between them. The germline gives CDR1 MNHEY, CDR2 SVGAGI. CDR3 length equals 15 residues.

The chain recombines TRBV9 with TRBJ2-2; no firm D call. V lost 4 bases and J lost 7, with 11 bases in between. The CDR3 has 13 amino acids. The V gene's germline CDR1 is SGDLS and CDR2 YYNGEE. Here the CDR3 reads CASSPQRGGELFF. The CDR3 DNA sequence: TGTGCCAGCAGCCCTCAGCGTGGCGGGGAGCTGTTTTTT.

The CDR3 DNA reads TGCGCCAGCAGTGAAGGGGGACCCAGCAATCAGCCCCAGCATTTT. It encodes CASSEGGPSNQPQHF. The genes are TRBV10-2 and TRBJ1-5; D may be TRBD1 (6 bases). The CDR3 consists of 15 residues. The V and J ends lost 3 bases and 1 base respectively, with 10 bases between them. Per germline, CDR1 WSHSY and CDR2 SAAADI.

The chain employs TRBV7-9 and TRBJ1-2; unclear D gene. The germline V and J ends were trimmed by 5 bases and 6 bases, with 10 bases remaining between them. Germline values: CDR1 SEHNR, CDR2 FQNEAQ (reference sequence). This CDR3 has 12 amino acids. This chain's CDR3 is CASSLGGNGYTF. For the CDR3, the DNA is TGTGCCAGCAGCCTAGGCGGAAATGGCTACACCTTC.

V gene TRBV27 combines with J gene TRBJ1-1; D is unclear. Deletions cut 5 bases from V and 4 bases from J, with 11 bases between. The CDR3 is 13 amino acids. Germline-derived CDR1 and CDR2 are MNHEY and SMNVEV (reference sequence). The CDR3 spells CASSVLGSTEAFF. The DNA of the CDR3 is TGTGCCAGCAGTGTACTAGGATCCACTGAAGCTTTCTTT.

This clone was seen once. The V and J genes are TRBV12-3 or TRBV12-4 and TRBJ1-2; tentative D call: TRBD1 (6 bases). The CDR3 consists of 13 residues. V lost 3 bases and J lost 4, with 9 bases in between. The CDR3 here is CASSFGTRYGYTF. Here the CDR3 DNA reads TGTGCCAGCAGTTTCGGGACACGCTATGGCTACACCTTC.

About this clone itself: At one end the junction does not follow the germline gene, possibly because of a read error. The V gene is TRBV3-1 (or the pseudogene TRBV3-2), the J gene TRBJ2-3; D is perhaps TRBD1 (5 bases). Germline CDR1 is LGHDT and CDR2 is YNNKEL (reference sequence). CDR3 length: 14 amino acids. The CDR3 DNA reads as TGTGCCAGCAGCCAATACCAGGGCCAAAACGCAAGGCGCTTT. Amino acid sequence: CASSQYQGQNARRF.

The V gene is TRBV3-1 (or the pseudogene TRBV3-2), the J gene TRBJ2-5; TRBD2 aligns across 8 bases. Germline loops: CDR1 LGHDT, CDR2 YNNKEL (reference sequence). V shed 6 bases, J shed 7 bases, and the junction held 13 bases outside the gene matches. The CDR3 has 15 amino acids. The CDR3 reads CASRLSLAGPWTQYF. Here the CDR3 DNA reads TGTGCCAGCAGGCTATCTTTAGCGGGACCTTGGACCCAGTACTTC.

The rearrangement joins TRBV4-1 to TRBJ1-3; D call uncertain. CDR1 and CDR2 from the germline V gene are MGHRA and YSYEKL. V was shortened by 1 base and J by 4 bases, with 14 bases between the two germline ends. The CDR3 spans 16 residues. The CDR3 sequence is CASSQAPVGGGNTIYF. In DNA form, the CDR3 reads TGCGCCAGCAGCCAAGCCCCCGTAGGTGGAGGAAACACCATATATTTT.

This chain uses TRBV9 with TRBJ2-7; D might be TRBD1 (6 bases). This CDR3 spans 14 amino acids. Germline V gene sequence: CDR1 SGDLS, CDR2 YYNGEE. Trimming took off 3 bases at V and 1 base at J, with 11 bases between the two ends. This CDR3 is CASSAGTPSYEQYF. The CDR3, as DNA: TGTGCCAGCAGCGCCGGGACACCTTCCTACGAGCAGTACTTC.

The chain employs TRBV5-4 and TRBJ1-1; TRBD1 is a possible D gene (5 bases). The CDR3 extends over 16 amino acids. In germline, CDR1 is SGHNT, CDR2 YYREEE (reference sequence). V gave up 0 bases and J gave up 4 bases, with 16 bases separating them. In DNA, the CDR3 is TGTGCCAGCAGCTTGGGAGGGACCTCGAGGGGCACTGAAGCTTTCTTT. It translates to CASSLGGTSRGTEAFF. The variable domain in full, completed from reference TRBV5-4 and TRBJ1-1, reads ETGVTQSPTHLIKTRGQQVTLRCSSQSGHNTVSWYQQALGQGPQFIFQYYREEENGRGNFPPRFSGLQFPNYSSELNVNALELDDSALYLCASSLGGTSRGTEAFFGQGTRLTVV.

The CDR3 reads CASSAYRGEDEKLFF. The CDR3 DNA is TGTGCCAGCAGCGCCTACAGGGGGGAGGATGAAAAACTGTTTTTT. The chain is built from TRBV9 and TRBJ1-4, with 8 nucleotides matching TRBD1. The CDR3 covers 15 residues. CDR1 SGDLS and CDR2 YYNGEE come from the germline V gene. V lost 3 bases to trimming and J lost 6 bases; unmatched junction nucleotides: 7.

The chain uses TRBV7-6 and TRBJ2-1; 8 bases are a match to TRBD2. V was clipped by 5 bases and J by 9 bases; unmatched bases: 6. The germline CDR1 and CDR2 sequences are SGHVS and FNYEAQ. CDR3 length equals 13 residues. The CDR3: CASSQKAGVEQFF. The CDR3 DNA reads TGTGCCAGCAGCCAAAAAGCGGGAGTTGAGCAGTTCTTC.